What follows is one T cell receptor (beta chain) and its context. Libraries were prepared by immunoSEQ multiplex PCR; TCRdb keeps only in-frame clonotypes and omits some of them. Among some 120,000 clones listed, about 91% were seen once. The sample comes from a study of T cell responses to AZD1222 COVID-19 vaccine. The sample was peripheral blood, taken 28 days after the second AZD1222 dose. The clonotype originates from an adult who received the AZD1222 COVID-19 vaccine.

The CDR3 nucleotides read TGTGCCAGCAGCGTACTCACGACAGGGGGTTACACCGGGGAGCTGTTTTTT. This codes for CASSVLTTGGYTGELFF. This rearrangement joins TRBV9 to TRBJ2-2; 9 bases are shared with TRBD1. Germline loops: CDR1 SGDLS, CDR2 YYNGEE. The CDR3 extends over 17 amino acids. Unmatched junction bases numbered 7, after V lost 1 base and J lost 3 bases.